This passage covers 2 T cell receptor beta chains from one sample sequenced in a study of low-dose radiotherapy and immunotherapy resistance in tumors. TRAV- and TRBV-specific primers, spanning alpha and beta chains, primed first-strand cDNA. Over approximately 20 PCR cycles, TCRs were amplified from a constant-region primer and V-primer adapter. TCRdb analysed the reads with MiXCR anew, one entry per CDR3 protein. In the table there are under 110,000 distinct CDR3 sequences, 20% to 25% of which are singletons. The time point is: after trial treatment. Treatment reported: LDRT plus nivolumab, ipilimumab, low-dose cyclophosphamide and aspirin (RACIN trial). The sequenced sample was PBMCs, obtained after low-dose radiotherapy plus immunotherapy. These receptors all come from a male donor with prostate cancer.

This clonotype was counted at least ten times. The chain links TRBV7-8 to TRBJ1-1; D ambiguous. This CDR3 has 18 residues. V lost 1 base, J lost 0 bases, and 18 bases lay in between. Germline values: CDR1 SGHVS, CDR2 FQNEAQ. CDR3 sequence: CASSLGSGVREMNTEAFF. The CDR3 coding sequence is TGTGCCAGCAGCTTAGGATCCGGCGTGAGGGAAATGAACACTGAAGCTTTCTTT.

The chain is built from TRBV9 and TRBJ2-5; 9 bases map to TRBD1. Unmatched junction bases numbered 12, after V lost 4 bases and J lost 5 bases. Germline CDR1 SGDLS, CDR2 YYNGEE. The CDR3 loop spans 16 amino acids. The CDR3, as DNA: TGTGCCAGCAGCCCACAGGGGGCAGGGGCGAAGGAGACCCAGTACTTC. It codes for CASSPQGAGAKETQYF.